This T cell receptor beta chain was captured in a study of shared clonotypes between healthy human individuals. Clones were read by immunoSEQ multiplex PCR, and TCRdb kept only the in-frame ones, dropping some. Of 450,000 to 500,000 clones detected, around 73% appear once; the ten largest clones hold around 12%. Germline CDR1 MNHEY, CDR2 SVGAGI. V was shortened by 4 bases and J by 4 bases, with 13 bases between the two germline ends. The CDR3 runs to 14 residues. The V and J genes are TRBV6-5 and TRBJ1-2; no definite D call. Input material: PBMCs. This receptor was obtained from a woman aged 40 to 49 in good health. Some clones in this sample may be carry-over from other donors' samples. CDR3 sequence reads: CASSLSTAFYGYTF. CDR3 DNA sequence: TGTGCCAGCAGTTTGAGTACGGCCTTCTATGGCTACACCTTC.